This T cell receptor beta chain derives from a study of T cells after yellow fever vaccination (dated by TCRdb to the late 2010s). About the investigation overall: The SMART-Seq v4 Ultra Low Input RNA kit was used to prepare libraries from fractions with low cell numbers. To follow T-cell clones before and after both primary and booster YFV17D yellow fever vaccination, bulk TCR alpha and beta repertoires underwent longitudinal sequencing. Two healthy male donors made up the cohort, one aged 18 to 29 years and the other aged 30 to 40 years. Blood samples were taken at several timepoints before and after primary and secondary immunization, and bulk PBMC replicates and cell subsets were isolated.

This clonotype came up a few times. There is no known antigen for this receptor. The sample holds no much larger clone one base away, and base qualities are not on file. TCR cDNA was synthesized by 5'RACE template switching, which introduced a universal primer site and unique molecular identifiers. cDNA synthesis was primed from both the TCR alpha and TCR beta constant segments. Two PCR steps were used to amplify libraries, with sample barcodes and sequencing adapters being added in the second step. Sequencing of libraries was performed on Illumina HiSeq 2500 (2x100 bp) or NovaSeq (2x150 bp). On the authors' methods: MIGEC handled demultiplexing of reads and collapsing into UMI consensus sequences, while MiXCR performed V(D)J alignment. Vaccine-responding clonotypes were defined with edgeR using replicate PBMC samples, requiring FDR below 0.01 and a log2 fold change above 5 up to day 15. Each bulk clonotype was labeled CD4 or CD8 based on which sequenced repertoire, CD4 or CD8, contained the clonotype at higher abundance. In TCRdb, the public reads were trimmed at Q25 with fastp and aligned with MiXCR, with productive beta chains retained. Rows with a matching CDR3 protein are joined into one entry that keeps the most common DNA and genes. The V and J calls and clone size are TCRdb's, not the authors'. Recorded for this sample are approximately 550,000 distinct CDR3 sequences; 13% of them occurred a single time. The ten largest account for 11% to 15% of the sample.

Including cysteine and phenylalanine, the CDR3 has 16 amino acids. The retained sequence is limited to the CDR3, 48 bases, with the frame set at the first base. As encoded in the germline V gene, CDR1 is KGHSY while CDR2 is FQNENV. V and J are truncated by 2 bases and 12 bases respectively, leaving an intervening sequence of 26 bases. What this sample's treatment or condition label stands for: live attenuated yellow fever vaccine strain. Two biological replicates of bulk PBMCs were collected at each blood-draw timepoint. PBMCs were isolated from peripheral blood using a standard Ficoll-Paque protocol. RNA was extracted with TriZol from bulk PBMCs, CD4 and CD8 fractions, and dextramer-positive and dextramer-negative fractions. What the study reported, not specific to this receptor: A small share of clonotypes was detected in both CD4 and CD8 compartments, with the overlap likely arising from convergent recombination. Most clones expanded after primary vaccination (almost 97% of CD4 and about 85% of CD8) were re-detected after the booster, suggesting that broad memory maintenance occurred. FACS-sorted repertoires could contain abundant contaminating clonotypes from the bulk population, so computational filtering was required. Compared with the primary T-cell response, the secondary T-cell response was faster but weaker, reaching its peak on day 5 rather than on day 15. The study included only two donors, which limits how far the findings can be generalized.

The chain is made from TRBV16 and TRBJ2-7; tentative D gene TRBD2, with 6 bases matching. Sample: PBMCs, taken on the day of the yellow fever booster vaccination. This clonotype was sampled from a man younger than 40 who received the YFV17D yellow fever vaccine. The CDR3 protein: CASSQSGLRFLPGSYF. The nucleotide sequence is TGTGCCAGCAGCCAAAGCGGGCTCCGCTTCCTCCCAGGGTCGTACTTC.